What follows describes a single T cell receptor (beta chain). This entry is derived from a study of cytomegalovirus exposure and HLA in healthy donors. CDR3 length equals 13 residues. Germline values: CDR1 LNHDA, CDR2 SQIVND (reference sequence). The V gene lost 5 bases and the J gene lost 7 bases, with 15 bases spanning the gap. PCR primers comprised 60 Vbeta and 13 Jbeta primers. Assay: immunoSEQ multiplex PCR; the TCRdb copy retains only in-frame clones and omits some. Altogether about 91,000 clones are present, around nine tenths being singletons, with the ten largest covering 9.2%. The sequence was collected from a man aged 25-45 years in good health and CMV-seropositive. The rearrangement links TRBV19 to TRBJ2-7; D gene unclear. The sample taken for sequencing was PBMCs. The CDR3 DNA reads as TGTGCCAGTAGTCCTAACACGGTCGGGGAGCAGTACTTC. Translating gives CASSPNTVGEQYF. Filled out from reference TRBV19 and TRBJ2-7, the complete variable domain reads DGGITQSPKYLFRKEGQNVTLSCEQNLNHDAMYWYRQDPGQGLRLIYYSQIVNDFQKGDIAEGYSVSREKKESFPLTVTSAQKNPTAFYLCASSPNTVGEQYFGPGTRLTVT.